The 2 T cell receptor beta chains below come from one sample, sequenced in a study of identical twins. TCRdb re-called the 5' RACE reads with MiXCR, one entry per CDR3 protein. The sample holds about 240,000 distinct CDR3 sequences, roughly 13% seen once. These sequences were also reported in another study, on yellow fever vaccine responses in identical twins.

Sequenced: memory (CD45RO+) T cells sorted from blood. The receptors derive from a woman younger than 35 in good health.

This clonotype has a count of ten or more. This chain links TRBV2 with TRBJ2-1; 9 bases fit TRBD1. V was pared by 5 bases and J by 9 bases, with 8 bases of the junction left unmatched. This CDR3 region has 14 residues. The germline V gene encodes CDR1 SNHLY and CDR2 FYNNEI. The DNA of the CDR3 is TGTGCCAGCAGTCGGGGACAGGGTGATGGTGAGCAGTTCTTC. It yields the protein CASSRGQGDGEQFF.

V is TRBV20-1 and J is TRBJ2-3; 10 bases line up with TRBD2. The CDR3 totals 15 residues. Germline V gene data show CDR1 as DFQATT and CDR2 as SNEGSKA (reference sequence). Unmatched junction bases numbered 5, after V lost 1 base and J lost 4 bases. CDR3 loop: CSARVPAGGSDTQYF. CDR3 in DNA: TGCAGTGCTAGAGTACCAGCGGGAGGGTCAGATACGCAGTATTTT.